The 11 T cell receptor beta chains in this list originate from one sample, sequenced in a study of shared clonotypes between healthy human individuals. This table comes from immunoSEQ multiplex PCR, and its TCRdb copy is limited to in-frame clones, with some not included. Of roughly 660,000 clones in the sample, about 92% were seen once. Material: memory CD8+ T cells from PBMCs. Subset indicated: CD45RO+ cells pooled with CCR7-negative TemRA cells. Every receptor here comes from a man aged 18 to 30 in good health. Some clones in this sample may be carry-over from other donors' samples.

The chain joins TRBV11-2 to TRBJ2-7; 7 positions match TRBD2. After removal of 4 bases from V and 3 bases from J, the junction contained 9 bases not matched to a gene. Germline lookup yields CDR1 SGHAT and CDR2 FQNNGV. The CDR3 totals 15 residues. The CDR3 protein is CASSWGGILRYEQYF. CDR3 sequence (DNA): TGTGCCAGCAGCTGGGGAGGGATCCTTCGCTACGAGCAGTACTTC.

This chain uses TRBV10-3 with TRBJ1-2, with unresolved D. Trimming took off 3 bases at V and 4 bases at J, with 6 bases between the two ends. The CDR3 contains 12 residues. The germline CDR1 and CDR2 sequences are ENHRY and SYGVKD. DNA for the CDR3: TGTGCCATCAGTGATTCAGTCTATGGCTACACCTTC. Protein product: CAISDSVYGYTF.

J is TRBJ2-2 and V is TRBV5-1, with D uncertain. Per germline, CDR1 SGHRS and CDR2 YFSETQ. The CDR3 is made up of 16 amino acids. V was clipped by 2 bases and J by 0 bases, with 11 bases between them. The CDR3 here is CASSFAPDTNTGELFF. The CDR3 DNA reads as TGCGCCAGCAGCTTTGCACCTGATACGAACACCGGGGAGCTGTTTTTT.

The V gene is TRBV7-9, the J gene TRBJ2-7; 7 nucleotides align to TRBD2. V dropped 5 bases and J dropped 3; count of bases not matched to a gene: 13. CDR3 length: 16 residues. Germline V CDR1 and CDR2: SEHNR, FQNEAQ (reference sequence). This CDR3 is CASSPSGGSGLYEQYF. As DNA, the CDR3 is TGTGCCAGCAGCCCGTCCGGCGGGAGCGGGCTCTACGAGCAGTACTTC.

This clone occurred a few times. The rearrangement links TRBV13 to TRBJ1-1, with 10 bases aligning to TRBD1. Germline V gene lookup returns CDR1 PRHDT and CDR2 FYEKMQ (reference sequence). The CDR3 contains 16 residues. Trimming took 0 bases from V and 5 from J; bases not matched to a gene: 6. The chain's CDR3 is CASSLGGTGVWTEAFF. The CDR3 DNA is TGTGCCAGCAGCTTAGGTGGGACAGGGGTATGGACTGAAGCTTTCTTT.

J is TRBJ2-1 and V is TRBV4-1; 7 bases map to TRBD2. The CDR3 is made up of 17 amino acids. In germline, CDR1 is MGHRA, CDR2 YSYEKL. The ends lost 1 base at V and 8 bases at J; junction bases unmatched: 14. Written as DNA, the CDR3 is TGCGCCAGCAGCCAAGTGGCGGTCGGACTAGGTCTCTATGAGCAGTTCTTC. It encodes CASSQVAVGLGLYEQFF.

This clone was detected many times. The chain couples TRBV4-2 to TRBJ2-7; D gene uncertain. CDR1 is LGHNA, CDR2 YNFKEQ, per germline. The CDR3 runs 12 residues. Trimming shortened V by 4 bases and J by 2 bases, and 6 bases separated the two germline ends. The CDR3: CASSLSPYEQYF. Written as DNA, the CDR3 is TGTGCCAGCAGCCTTAGCCCCTACGAGCAGTACTTC.

The V gene is TRBV7-9, the J gene TRBJ2-1, with D possibly being TRBD2 (6 bases). CDR3 length equals 14 residues. The germline V and J ends were trimmed by 5 bases and 9 bases, with 17 bases remaining between them. Germline CDR1 reads SEHNR; CDR2 reads FQNEAQ (reference sequence). The CDR3 loop reads CASSRDERAGEQFF. The CDR3 DNA reads TGTGCCAGCAGCCGAGATGAGCGGGCGGGTGAGCAGTTCTTC.

J is TRBJ2-5 and V is TRBV27, with D possibly matching TRBD1 (6 bases). This CDR3 spans 15 amino acids. The germline V and J ends were trimmed by 5 bases and 0 bases, with 13 bases remaining between them. Germline V CDR1 and CDR2: MNHEY, SMNVEV (reference sequence). In nucleotides, the CDR3 is TGTGCCAGCAGTCCGCAGACAGGATACCAAGAGACCCAGTACTTC. This sequence encodes CASSPQTGYQETQYF.

The chain recombines TRBV27 with TRBJ1-1; D gene ambiguous. V lost 5 bases and J 7 bases, leaving 20 bases between the germline ends. CDR3 size: 15 residues. Per the germline V gene, CDR1 is MNHEY and CDR2 is SMNVEV (reference sequence). CDR3 in amino acids: CASSPRDYADFEAFF. The CDR3 bases are TGTGCCAGCAGTCCCCGTGACTACGCGGATTTTGAAGCTTTCTTT.

The chain recombines TRBV6-5 with TRBJ1-1; 8 bases map to TRBD1. This CDR3 has 14 amino acids. V lost 0 bases and J lost 8; bases outside the gene matches: 5. The germline V gene encodes CDR1 MNHEY and CDR2 SVGAGI. Here the CDR3 reads CASSYSPDREEAFF. CDR3 coding DNA: TGTGCCAGCAGTTACTCTCCGGACAGGGAAGAAGCTTTCTTT.